Listed below are T cell receptor beta chains from one sample, sequenced in a study of TIL therapy for anti-PD-1-resistant metastatic lung cancer. Generated by immunoSEQ multiplex PCR, the TCRdb table keeps only in-frame clones and is missing some. The sample contains 57,000 or so clones, roughly 87% of which appear only once. The sequenced sample was blood, obtained at baseline. The receptors were gathered from a person aged 25 to 85 with non-small cell lung cancer. The CDR3 runs from the conserved cysteine through the conserved F or W. The D gene is left open where the match is weak. Not every row has a clone size; where given, it reads once, few, many or a size class.

j_call,v_call,d_call,clone_size,cdr3_aa,cdr3_nt
TRBJ2-5,TRBV5-4,TRBD1,NA,CASSAVTGWEETQYF,TGTGCCAGCAGCGCCGTGACAGGGTGGGAGGAGACCCAGTACTTC
TRBJ2-7,TRBV30,NA,NA,CAWSRERGPSYEQYF,TGTGCCTGGAGTAGAGAACGAGGGCCCTCCTACGAGCAGTACTTC
TRBJ2-7,TRBV5-4,TRBD2,once,CASSPGGGQSSYEQYF,TGTGCCAGCAGCCCTGGGGGGGGTCAAAGCTCCTACGAGCAGTACTTC
TRBJ1-3,TRBV4-1,NA,NA,CASSQDVRGSGNTIYF,TGCGCCAGCAGCCAAGATGTCAGGGGCTCCGGAAACACCATATATTTT
TRBJ2-7,TRBV6-1,TRBD2,NA,CASSGSTSGLSYEQYF,TGTGCCAGCAGTGGGTCGACTAGCGGGCTTAGCTACGAGCAGTACTTC
TRBJ1-2,TRBV19,TRBD1,NA,CASSSTGEGGYTF,TGTGCCAGTAGTTCTACAGGGGAAGGGGGCTACACCTTC
TRBJ2-7,TRBV24-1,TRBD1,NA,CATSDSGTGFYEQYF,TGTGCCACCAGTGATTCGGGGACAGGGTTCTACGAGCAGTACTTC
TRBJ2-7,TRBV6-5,NA,NA,CASNPARGGEQYF,TGTGCCAGCAATCCGGCCCGAGGGGGCGAGCAGTACTTC
TRBJ1-1,TRBV5-1,NA,NA,CASSLGAGANTEAFF,TGCGCCAGCAGCTTGGGGGCAGGGGCGAATACTGAAGCTTTCTTT
TRBJ2-7,TRBV4-2,TRBD2,NA,CASSQPAGLAGERLYEQYF,TGTGCCAGCAGCCAACCGGCGGGACTAGCGGGAGAGCGCCTCTACGAGCAGTACTTC
TRBJ1-1,TRBV27,NA,NA,CASSAGGTEAFF,TGTGCCAGCAGTGCAGGAGGCACTGAAGCTTTCTTT
TRBJ1-5,TRBV7-2,NA,NA,CASSLVGGLNQPQHF,TGTGCCAGCAGCTTAGTGGGGGGACTCAATCAGCCCCAGCATTTT
TRBJ2-7,TRBV6-2/TRBV6-3,TRBD2,once,CASSLVAGERDEQYF,TGTGCCAGCAGCCTCGTAGCGGGAGAAAGGGACGAGCAGTACTTC
TRBJ2-3,TRBV18,NA,NA,CASSPPLGGATDTQYF,TGTGCCAGCTCACCGCCACTTGGGGGCGCCACAGATACGCAGTATTTT
TRBJ2-1,TRBV10-3,TRBD2,NA,CAISGGTSVRNEQFF,TGTGCCATCAGTGGAGGGACTAGCGTACGCAATGAGCAGTTCTTC
TRBJ1-1,TRBV27,NA,NA,CASSLLGGANTEAFF,TGTGCCAGCAGTTTATTAGGGGGAGCAAACACTGAAGCTTTCTTT
TRBJ2-3,TRBV2,TRBD2,NA,CASQFLAGADTQYF,TGTGCCAGTCAGTTTCTAGCGGGAGCGGATACGCAGTATTTT
TRBJ2-5,TRBV12-3/TRBV12-4,NA,once,CASSLTGETQYF,TGTGCCAGCAGTTTGACGGGAGAGACCCAGTACTTC
TRBJ1-1,TRBV7-3,TRBD1,once,CASSQQGEKGEAFF,TGTGCCAGCAGCCAACAGGGGGAGAAGGGTGAAGCTTTCTTT
TRBJ2-7,TRBV28,TRBD1,NA,CASSTPDRLAYEQYF,TGTGCCAGCAGTACTCCGGACAGGTTGGCTTACGAGCAGTACTTC
TRBJ2-7,TRBV19,TRBD1,few,CASSTTTGNEQYF,TGTGCCAGTAGTACAACGACAGGGAACGAGCAGTACTTC
TRBJ1-1,TRBV28,TRBD1,NA,CASTFNRGWTEAFF,TGTGCCAGCACTTTCAACAGGGGTTGGACTGAAGCTTTCTTT
TRBJ2-1,TRBV10-3,NA,NA,CAIRSPQLAVDNEQFF,TGTGCCATCCGGAGCCCTCAACTAGCTGTCGACAATGAGCAGTTCTTC
TRBJ2-3,TRBV7-2,NA,NA,CASSLGTTDTQYF,TGTGCCAGCAGCTTAGGGACAACAGATACGCAGTATTTT
TRBJ1-1,TRBV10-3,NA,NA,CASRRTAGKGGNTEAFF,TGTGCCTCCCGACGGACAGCTGGTAAGGGAGGGAACACTGAAGCTTTCTTT
TRBJ2-2,TRBV6-5,TRBD2,NA,CASIRTSRTSGELFF,TGTGCCAGCATCCGGACTAGCCGAACATCCGGGGAGCTGTTTTTT
TRBJ2-5,TRBV27,NA,NA,CASRWTVQETQYF,TGTGCCAGCAGATGGACAGTTCAAGAGACCCAGTACTTC
TRBJ1-6,TRBV3-1/TRBV3-2,NA,NA,CASSLLQGRDNSPLHF,TGTGCCAGCAGCTTACTACAGGGTCGGGATAATTCACCCCTCCACTTT
TRBJ1-1,TRBV15,NA,NA,CATSRDITEAFF,TGTGCCACCAGCAGAGATATAACTGAAGCTTTCTTT
TRBJ1-2,TRBV9,TRBD1,NA,CASSARQGTYSGYTF,TGTGCCAGCAGCGCAAGACAGGGGACCTATTCTGGCTACACCTTC
TRBJ1-2,TRBV11-2,NA,NA,CASSLGEARSYGYTF,TGTGCCAGCAGCTTAGGTGAGGCCAGGTCCTATGGCTACACCTTC
TRBJ2-1,TRBV7-9,TRBD2,NA,CASRFSGNYNEQFF,TGTGCCAGCAGATTTAGCGGGAACTACAATGAGCAGTTCTTC
TRBJ2-5,TRBV25-1,NA,NA,CASSEPPTIETQYF,TGTGCCAGCAGTGAACCCCCTACCATAGAGACCCAGTACTTC
TRBJ1-1,TRBV7-2,NA,NA,CASSFQGREAFF,TGTGCCAGCAGCTTTCAGGGTCGAGAAGCTTTCTTT
TRBJ2-6,TRBV5-3,NA,NA,CARSSKRSPGPPGMQVGGANVLTF,TGTGCCAGAAGCTCGAAGCGAAGTCCGGGACCGCCAGGGATGCAGGTCGGGGGGGCCAACGTCCTGACTTTC
TRBJ1-1,TRBV2,NA,NA,CASSERSGENTEAFF,TGTGCCAGCAGTGAACGATCAGGAGAGAACACTGAAGCTTTCTTT
TRBJ2-7,TRBV28,NA,NA,CATVGVGGYEQYF,TGTGCCACCGTTGGGGTAGGGGGCTACGAGCAGTACTTC
TRBJ2-7,TRBV4-1,NA,few,CASRDPSSYEQYF,TGCGCCAGCCGAGACCCGAGCTCCTACGAGCAGTACTTC
TRBJ1-5,TRBV20-1,NA,NA,CSASFGGQGNQPQHF,TGCAGTGCTAGTTTTGGGGGGCAGGGCAATCAGCCCCAGCATTTT
TRBJ1-1,TRBV19,NA,NA,CASKVWAVNTEAFF,TGTGCCAGTAAGGTGTGGGCGGTGAACACTGAAGCTTTCTTT
TRBJ2-7,TRBV25-1,NA,once,CASAAMRDSYEQYF,TGTGCCAGTGCGGCGATGCGGGACAGTTACGAGCAGTACTTC
TRBJ2-7,TRBV28,TRBD1,NA,CAMPTDRAYEQYF,TGTGCCATGCCGACCGACAGGGCATACGAGCAGTACTTC
TRBJ2-2,TRBV29-1,NA,NA,CSVEDINTGELFF,TGCAGCGTTGAAGATATAAACACCGGGGAGCTGTTTTTT
TRBJ2-6,TRBV11-2,TRBD1,NA,CASRYWDRIRSGANVLTF,TGTGCCAGCAGATACTGGGACAGAATACGCTCTGGGGCCAACGTCCTGACTTTC
TRBJ1-5,TRBV6-4,NA,NA,CASSDSRKSKGPCGNQPQHF,TGTGCCAGCAGTGACTCGAGAAAGAGCAAGGGGCCCTGTGGCAATCAGCCCCAGCATTTT
TRBJ2-2,TRBV7-9,NA,NA,CASSFGLTGELFF,TGTGCCAGCAGCTTCGGATTAACCGGGGAGCTGTTTTTT
TRBJ2-1,TRBV7-2,NA,NA,CASSLSFGFYNEQFF,TGTGCCAGCAGCTTGAGTTTTGGCTTTTACAATGAGCAGTTCTTC
TRBJ1-1,TRBV9,NA,NA,CASSEELGGGTEAFF,TGTGCCAGCAGCGAGGAGCTCGGGGGCGGCACTGAAGCTTTCTTT
TRBJ2-3,TRBV24-1,NA,once,CATSSSGASLTDTQYF,TGTGCCACCAGTTCGTCGGGGGCCTCCCTCACAGATACGCAGTATTTT
TRBJ1-5,TRBV12-3/TRBV12-4,NA,NA,CASSLGTQPQHF,TGTGCCAGCAGTTTGGGCACCCAGCCCCAGCATTTT
TRBJ2-1,TRBV28,NA,NA,CASLKGGSYNEQFF,TGTGCCAGTCTAAAGGGCGGATCCTACAATGAGCAGTTCTTC
TRBJ2-1,TRBV7-9,TRBD1,NA,CASSLMGQVGGWGNEQFF,TGTGCCAGCAGCTTAATGGGACAGGTTGGGGGTTGGGGCAATGAGCAGTTCTTC